These T cell receptor beta chains were read from a single sample in a study of T cells in Graves' hyperthyroidism and ophthalmopathy. TCRdb independently ran MiXCR on the multiplex PCR reads; one entry per CDR3 protein. The table records 250,000 to 400,000 distinct CDR3 sequences, roughly 15% of them present only once. The sample taken for sequencing was blood. Source of these receptors: a woman between 40 and 50 years old with Graves' ophthalmopathy. CDR3s include the opening cysteine and the closing phenylalanine or tryptophan. A D gene is named only where the DNA matches it firmly. Expanded clones get a size class; other rows say once, few or many, or leave the size out.

V	D	J	size	DNA	CDR3
TRBV12-3/TRBV12-4	.	TRBJ1-2	.	TGTGCCAGCAGTTTAGATGTGGGGTCTGGTGGCTACACCTTC	CASSLDVGSGGYTF
TRBV28	TRBD1	TRBJ1-1	many	TGTGCCAGCAGTTCAGGGGGATTGAACACTGAAGCTTTCTTT	CASSSGGLNTEAFF
TRBV4-1	.	TRBJ1-2	.	TGCGCCAGCAGCCCTCCTGAGCCCAGGGATGCATTCTATGGCTACACCTTC	CASSPPEPRDAFYGYTF
TRBV27	TRBD2	TRBJ2-7	many	TGTGCCAGCAGTTGGCGGGAGGTTCCCCTCTACGAGCAGTACTTC	CASSWREVPLYEQYF
TRBV5-1	.	TRBJ1-6	few	TGCGCCAGCAGCCTGGGAGAGGATAGACCCCTCCACTTT	CASSLGEDRPLHF
TRBV4-1	.	TRBJ2-7	.	TGCGCCAGCAGCCAAGGTCCTGGGACACCCTACGAGCAGTACTTC	CASSQGPGTPYEQYF
TRBV10-2	.	TRBJ2-7	.	TGCGCCACCAAAGGAGCCAGGAACTACGAGCAGTACTTC	CATKGARNYEQYF
TRBV11-2	.	TRBJ2-2	few	TGTGCCAGCAGCATTAGGACGAATACCGGGGAGCTGTTTTTT	CASSIRTNTGELFF
TRBV20-1	.	TRBJ1-5	many	TGCAGTGCCAGTAGGACCCGGTCAGGCAATCAGCCCCAGCATTTT	CSASRTRSGNQPQHF
TRBV10-1	.	TRBJ2-7	few	TGCGCCAGCATACTCGGGACGGAGAGCTACGAGCAGTACTTC	CASILGTESYEQYF
TRBV7-9	.	TRBJ1-6	.	TGTGCCAGCAGCTTAGTTAATTCACCCCTCCACTTT	CASSLVNSPLHF
TRBV4-1	.	TRBJ1-5	.	TGCGCCAGCAGCCCGCGCCCGGGGGCAAGCAATCAGCCCCAGCATTTT	CASSPRPGASNQPQHF
TRBV2	.	TRBJ1-5	many	TGTGCCAGCAGTGAAGTTATCCGTCAGCCCCAGCATTTT	CASSEVIRQPQHF
TRBV29-1	.	TRBJ1-1	many	TGCAGCGTTGAAGTACATTCTGAAGCTTTCTTT	CSVEVHSEAFF
TRBV11-3	.	TRBJ2-7	many	TGTGCCAGCAGCATCGGTCCCAGCTCCTACGAGCAGTACTTC	CASSIGPSSYEQYF
TRBV5-1	TRBD1	TRBJ2-1	few	TGCGCCAGCAGCGACACAGGGGGAGTCAATGAGCAGTTCTTC	CASSDTGGVNEQFF
TRBV19	TRBD1	TRBJ1-5	few	TGTGCCACTAAAACCTCCCCCCCCGGGACAGGGACGCAGCCCCAGCATTTT	CATKTSPPGTGTQPQHF
TRBV20-1	.	TRBJ1-2	many	TGCAGTGCTCCTAGGGACGTCGGAGGCTACACCTTC	CSAPRDVGGYTF
TRBV6-2/TRBV6-3	.	TRBJ2-7	.	TGTGCCAGAAGACTGGGGCTCTACGAGCAGTACTTC	CARRLGLYEQYF
TRBV30	.	TRBJ1-2	many	TGTGCCTGGATCACCCGAGGCAGGGACGGGTTAGGCTACACCTTC	CAWITRGRDGLGYTF
TRBV19	.	TRBJ1-4	.	TGTGCCAGTAGACAGCATTCTGAAAAACTGTTTTTT	CASRQHSEKLFF
TRBV28	.	TRBJ2-5	many	TGTGCCAGCAGTCAGTACATGGAGACCCAGTACTTC	CASSQYMETQYF
TRBV15	TRBD1	TRBJ1-5	many	TGTGCCACCAGCAGAGCCCGACAGGGGTTTCAGCCCCAGCATTTT	CATSRARQGFQPQHF
TRBV7-2	TRBD1	TRBJ2-7	.	TGTGTCAGCAGCTTCCAGGGGGCACGGGAGCAGTACTTC	CVSSFQGAREQYF
TRBV27	.	TRBJ1-6	.	TGTGCCAGCAGTAGTTTTGGGAGCTCCTATAATTCACCCCTCCACTTT	CASSSFGSSYNSPLHF
TRBV28	.	TRBJ2-3	many	TGTGCCAGCAGTTTATCAGCTCGGGGCACAGATACGCAGTATTTT	CASSLSARGTDTQYF
TRBV27	TRBD1	TRBJ1-2	many	TGTGCCAGCAGCCCGGACAGGGCCCTCTATGGCTACACCTTC	CASSPDRALYGYTF
TRBV27	TRBD1	TRBJ1-5	.	TGTGCCAGCAGTTTATCGGGACAGGCCTTTATGCCCCAGCATTTT	CASSLSGQAFMPQHF
TRBV3-1	.	TRBJ1-3	few	TGTGCCAGCAGCCAAGAACCCGGCGGAAACACCATATATTTT	CASSQEPGGNTIYF
TRBV19	TRBD2	TRBJ2-3	many	TGTGCCAGCAGTATTAGCGGGGGAAGCACAGATACGCAGTATTTT	CASSISGGSTDTQYF